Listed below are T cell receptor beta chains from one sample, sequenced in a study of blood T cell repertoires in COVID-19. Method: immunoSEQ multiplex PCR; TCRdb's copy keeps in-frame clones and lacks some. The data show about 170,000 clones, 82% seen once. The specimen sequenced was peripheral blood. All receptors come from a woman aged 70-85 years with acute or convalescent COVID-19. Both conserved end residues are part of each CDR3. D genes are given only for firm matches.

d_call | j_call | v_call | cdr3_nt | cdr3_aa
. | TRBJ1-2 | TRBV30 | TGTGCCTGGAGTTCTCACCAGGACATTTATGGCTACACCTTC | CAWSSHQDIYGYTF
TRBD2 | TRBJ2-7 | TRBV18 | TGTGCCAGCTCACCACCTAATCCTCTAGCGGGAGCAGAGTACTTC | CASSPPNPLAGAEYF
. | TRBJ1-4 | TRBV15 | TGTGCCACCAGCCCCACCCCTGATTGGCGGGAAAAACTGTTTTTT | CATSPTPDWREKLFF
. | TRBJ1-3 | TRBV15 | TGTGCCACCAGCAGAGATAAAAACACCATATATTTT | CATSRDKNTIYF
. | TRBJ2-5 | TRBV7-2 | TGTGCCAGCAGCTCATTGGGCCGAGGGGGAGCCAACCAAGAGACCCAGTACTTC | CASSSLGRGGANQETQYF
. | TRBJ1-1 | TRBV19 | TGTGCCAGTAGTATTCCCCTGAGGGAAGCTTTCTTT | CASSIPLREAFF
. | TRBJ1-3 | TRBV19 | TGTGCCAGTAGTATAAGTGGGAGGCGCTCCTCTGGAAACACCATATATTTT | CASSISGRRSSGNTIYF
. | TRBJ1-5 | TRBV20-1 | TGCAGTGCTAGTATCGGGGGTGGGAGCAATCAGCCCCAGCATTTT | CSASIGGGSNQPQHF
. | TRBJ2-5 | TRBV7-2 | TGTGCCAGCAGCTTAGAGACGGTTGGGACAACTTACTTC | CASSLETVGTTYF
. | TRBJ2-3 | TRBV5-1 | TGCGCCAGCAGCTTTCAGGGGCAACACACAGATACGCAGTATTTT | CASSFQGQHTDTQYF
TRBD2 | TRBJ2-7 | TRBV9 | TGTGCCAGCAGCGTAGCGGGTAGCGGGGTAGTGGACGAGCAGTACTTC | CASSVAGSGVVDEQYF
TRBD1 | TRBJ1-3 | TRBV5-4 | TGTGCCAGCAGCTTGTGGGGACAGGGAAGAAACACCATATATTTT | CASSLWGQGRNTIYF
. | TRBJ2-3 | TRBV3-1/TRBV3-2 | TGTGCCAGCAGCCCCGGCGGAGTATTCACAGATACGCAGTATTTT | CASSPGGVFTDTQYF
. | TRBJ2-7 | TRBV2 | TGTGCCAGCAGGAAAGACACGTCCTACGAGCAGTACTTC | CASRKDTSYEQYF
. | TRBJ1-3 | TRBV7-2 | TGTGCCAGCAGCTTAAACAGCGGCGGAAACACCATATATTTT | CASSLNSGGNTIYF